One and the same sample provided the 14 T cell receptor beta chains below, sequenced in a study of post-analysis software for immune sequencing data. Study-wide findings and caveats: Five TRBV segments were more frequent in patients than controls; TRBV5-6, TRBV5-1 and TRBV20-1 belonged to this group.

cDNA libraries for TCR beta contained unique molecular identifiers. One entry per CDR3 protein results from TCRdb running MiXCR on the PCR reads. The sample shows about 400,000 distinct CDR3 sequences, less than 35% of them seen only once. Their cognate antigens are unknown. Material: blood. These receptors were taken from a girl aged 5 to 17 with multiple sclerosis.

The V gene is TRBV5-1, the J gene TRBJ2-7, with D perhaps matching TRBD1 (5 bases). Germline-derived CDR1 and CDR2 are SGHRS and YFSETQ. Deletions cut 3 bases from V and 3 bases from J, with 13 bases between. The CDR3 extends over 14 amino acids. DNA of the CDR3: TGCGCCAGCAGCTCTGACAGTGAAAGCTACGAGCAGTACTTC. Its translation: CASSSDSESYEQYF. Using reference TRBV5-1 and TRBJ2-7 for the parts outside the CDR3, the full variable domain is KAGVTQTPRYLIKTRGQQVTLSCSPISGHRSVSWYQQTPGQGLQFLFEYFSETQRNKGNFPGRFSGRQFSNSRSEMNVSTLELGDSALYLCASSSDSESYEQYFGPGTRLTVT.

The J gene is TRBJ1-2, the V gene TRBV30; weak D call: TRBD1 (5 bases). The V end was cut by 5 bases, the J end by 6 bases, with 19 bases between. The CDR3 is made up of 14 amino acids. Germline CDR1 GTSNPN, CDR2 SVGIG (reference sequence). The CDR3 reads CAWARRDRAHGYTF. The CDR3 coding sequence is TGTGCCTGGGCAAGGAGGGACCGGGCCCATGGCTACACCTTC.

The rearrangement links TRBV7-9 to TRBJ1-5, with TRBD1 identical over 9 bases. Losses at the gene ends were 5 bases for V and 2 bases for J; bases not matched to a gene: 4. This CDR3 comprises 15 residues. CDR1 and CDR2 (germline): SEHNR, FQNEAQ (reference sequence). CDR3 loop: CASSLTGGRNQPQHF. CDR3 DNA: TGTGCCAGCAGCCTCACAGGGGGCCGCAATCAGCCCCAGCATTTT.

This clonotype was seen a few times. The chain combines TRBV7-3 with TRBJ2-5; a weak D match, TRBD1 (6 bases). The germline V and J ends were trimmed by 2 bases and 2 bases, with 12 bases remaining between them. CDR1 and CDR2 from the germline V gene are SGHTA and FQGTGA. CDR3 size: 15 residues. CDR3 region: CASSLVGASQETQYF. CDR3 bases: TGTGCCAGCAGCTTAGTGGGGGCTTCGCAAGAGACCCAGTACTTC. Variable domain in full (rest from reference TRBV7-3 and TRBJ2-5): GAGVSQTPSNKVTEKGKYVELRCDPISGHTALYWYRQSLGQGPEFLIYFQGTGAADDSGLPNDRFFAVRPEGSVSTLKIQRTERGDSAVYLCASSLVGASQETQYFGPGTRLLVL.

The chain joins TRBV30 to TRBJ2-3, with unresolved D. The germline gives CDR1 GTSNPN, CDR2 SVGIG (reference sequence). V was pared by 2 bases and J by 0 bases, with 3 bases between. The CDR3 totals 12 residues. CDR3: CAWSTSTDTQYF. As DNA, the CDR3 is TGTGCCTGGAGTACCAGCACAGATACGCAGTATTTT.

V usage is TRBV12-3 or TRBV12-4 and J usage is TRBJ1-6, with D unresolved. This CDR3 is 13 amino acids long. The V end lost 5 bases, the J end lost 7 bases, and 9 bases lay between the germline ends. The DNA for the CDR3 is TGTGCCAGCAGTCCGAGGGTCAATTCACCCCTCCACTTT. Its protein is CASSPRVNSPLHF.

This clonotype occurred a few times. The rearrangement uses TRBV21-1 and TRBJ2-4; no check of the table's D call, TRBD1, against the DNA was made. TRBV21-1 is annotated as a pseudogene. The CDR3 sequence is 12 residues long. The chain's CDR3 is CASGGVPNIQYF. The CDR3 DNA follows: TGTGCCTCCGGGGGAGTTCCAAACATTCAGTACTTC.

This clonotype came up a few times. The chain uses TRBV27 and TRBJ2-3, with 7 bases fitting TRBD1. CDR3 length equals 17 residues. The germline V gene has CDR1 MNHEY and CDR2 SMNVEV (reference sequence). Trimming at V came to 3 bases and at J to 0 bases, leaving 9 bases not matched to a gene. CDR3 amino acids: CASSFNRDSPSTDTQYF. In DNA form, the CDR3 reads TGTGCCAGCAGTTTCAACCGGGACAGTCCTAGCACAGATACGCAGTATTTT.

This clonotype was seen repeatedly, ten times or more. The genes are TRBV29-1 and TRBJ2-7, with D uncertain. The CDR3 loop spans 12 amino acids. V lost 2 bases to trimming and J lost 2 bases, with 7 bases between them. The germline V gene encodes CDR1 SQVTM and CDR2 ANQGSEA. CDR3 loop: CSVESRTYEQYF. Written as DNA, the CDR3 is TGCAGCGTTGAAAGCAGGACCTACGAGCAGTACTTC.

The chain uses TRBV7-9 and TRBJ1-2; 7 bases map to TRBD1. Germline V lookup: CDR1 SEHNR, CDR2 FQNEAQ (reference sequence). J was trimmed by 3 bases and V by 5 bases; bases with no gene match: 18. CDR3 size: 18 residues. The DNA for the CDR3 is TGTGCCAGCAGCCAGAGACAGGGCATTGGTCCGACAGACTATGGCTACACCTTC. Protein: CASSQRQGIGPTDYGYTF.

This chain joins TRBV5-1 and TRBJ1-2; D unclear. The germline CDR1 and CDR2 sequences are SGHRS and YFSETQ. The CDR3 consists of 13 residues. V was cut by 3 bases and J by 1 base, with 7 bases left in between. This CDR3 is CASSYTVNYGYTF. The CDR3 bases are TGCGCCAGCAGCTACACAGTTAACTATGGCTACACCTTC. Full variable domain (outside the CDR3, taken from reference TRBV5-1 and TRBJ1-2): KAGVTQTPRYLIKTRGQQVTLSCSPISGHRSVSWYQQTPGQGLQFLFEYFSETQRNKGNFPGRFSGRQFSNSRSEMNVSTLELGDSALYLCASSYTVNYGYTFGSGTRLTVV.

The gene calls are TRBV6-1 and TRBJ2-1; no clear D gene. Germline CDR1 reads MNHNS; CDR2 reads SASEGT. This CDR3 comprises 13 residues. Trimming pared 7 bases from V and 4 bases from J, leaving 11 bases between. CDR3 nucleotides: TGTGCCAGCAAAGGGCTCCAATACAATGAGCAGTTCTTC. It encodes CASKGLQYNEQFF.

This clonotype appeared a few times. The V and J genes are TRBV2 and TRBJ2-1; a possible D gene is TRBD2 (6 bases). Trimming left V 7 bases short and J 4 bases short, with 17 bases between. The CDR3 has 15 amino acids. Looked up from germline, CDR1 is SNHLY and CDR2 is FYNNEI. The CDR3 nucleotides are TGTGCCAGCAACGAACTAGCTGGAATGTACAATGAGCAGTTCTTC. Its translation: CASNELAGMYNEQFF.

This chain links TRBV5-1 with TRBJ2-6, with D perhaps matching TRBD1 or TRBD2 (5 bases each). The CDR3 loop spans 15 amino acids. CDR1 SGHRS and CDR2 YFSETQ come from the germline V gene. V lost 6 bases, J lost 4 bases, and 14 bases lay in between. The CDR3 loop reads CASKEGHHGANVLTF. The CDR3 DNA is TGCGCCAGCAAAGAGGGGCATCACGGGGCCAACGTCCTGACTTTC.